This TCR beta chain comes out of a study of monozygotic twins with inflammatory bowel disease. TCRdb reprocessed the 5' RACE reads and reports one entry per CDR3 protein, with no DNA. The sample has some 170,000 distinct CDR3 sequences. The CDR3 is 13 residues long. In germline, CDR1 is DFQATT, CDR2 SNEGSKA (reference sequence). The TCR sequence derives from a human donor with ulcerative colitis or Crohn's disease, or a healthy co-twin of an affected twin (not recorded which). Sequencing was carried out using blood. The chain links TRBV20-1 to TRBJ2-7. CDR3 protein: CSALGLGNYEQYF.